This is a list of T cell receptor beta chains from one sample in a study of vaccination effects on CD4 cells after COVID-19. TCRdb's table, derived via immunoSEQ multiplex PCR, lists solely in-frame clones and lacks some. Here the sample spans tens of thousands of clones, over 70% being singletons. These receptors lack a known antigen. Sequences were derived from CD4+ T cells from PBMCs cultured without peptide, sampled after COVID-19 vaccination. The source is a human donor who received a COVID-19 vaccine. CDR3s include the opening cysteine and the closing phenylalanine or tryptophan. The D gene is left open where the match is weak. Not every row has a clone size; where given, it reads once, few, many or a size class.

cdr3_nt cdr3_aa d_call j_call clone_size v_call
TGCGCCAGCAGCTTGGGGGTCAGGGGAGGAAACACCATATATTTT CASSLGVRGGNTIYF - TRBJ1-3 - TRBV5-1
TGTGCCAGCAGCTTAGACAGCTACTATGGCTACACCTTC CASSLDSYYGYTF - TRBJ1-2 - TRBV7-8
TGCGCCAGCAGCTGGGACCCATCGGGCAATCAGCCCCAGCATTTT CASSWDPSGNQPQHF - TRBJ1-5 - TRBV5-1
TGTGCCATCAGTGCCCCCGGGACTAGCGGGGGAGAGACCCAGTACTTC CAISAPGTSGGETQYF TRBD2 TRBJ2-5 - TRBV10-3
TGTGCCAGCAGCGTAGGGGGGCAGGGGGAGCAGTACTTC CASSVGGQGEQYF - TRBJ2-7 - TRBV9
TGCGCCAGCAGCACGCAGACAGGGGTGACCACTGAAGCTTTCTTT CASSTQTGVTTEAFF TRBD1 TRBJ1-1 few TRBV5-1
TGTGCCAGCAGGGAGATGGGGGCTGGTAACTATGGCTACACCTTC CASREMGAGNYGYTF - TRBJ1-2 - TRBV27
TGTGCCAGCAGTGGCGGACAGGGGGCGGCCGGGGCCAACGTCCTGACTTTC CASSGGQGAAGANVLTF TRBD1 TRBJ2-6 - TRBV6-4
TGCGCCAGCAGCCAAGATGCCAGAGCTAACTATGGCTACACCTTC CASSQDARANYGYTF - TRBJ1-2 - TRBV4-3
TGTGCCAGCAGCCCGGACCTCGGCGGAGAGCAGTACTTC CASSPDLGGEQYF - TRBJ2-7 once TRBV3-1/TRBV3-2
TGTGCCAGCAGCCAAGAAGGCGGGGCAGGGGAGCTGTTTTTT CASSQEGGAGELFF - TRBJ2-2 - TRBV3-1/TRBV3-2
TGCGCCAGCAGGCAGCTTTCAGCGAACACTGAAGCTTTCTTT CASRQLSANTEAFF - TRBJ1-1 - TRBV4-1
TGTGCCAGCAGCTCATCAGCGGGGTCAATCAATCAGCCCCAGCATTTT CASSSSAGSINQPQHF - TRBJ1-5 - TRBV5-5
TGTGCCAGCAGTTACACAACAGGTTTGACGGCCTATGGCTACACCTTC CASSYTTGLTAYGYTF - TRBJ1-2 - TRBV6-2/TRBV6-3
TGTGCCAGCAGTTCCCCGACACCGACGAATGGCTACACCTTC CASSSPTPTNGYTF - TRBJ1-2 - TRBV6-5
TGTGCCTGGACCCCCCGCGGGTCACCCCTCCACTTT CAWTPRGSPLHF - TRBJ1-6 - TRBV30
TGTGCCATCAGGGGCCTTAATGAAAAACTGTTTTTT CAIRGLNEKLFF - TRBJ1-4 once TRBV10-3
TGCGCCAGCAGCCAGGAGACAGTGGGGGGGACCCAGTACTTC CASSQETVGGTQYF - TRBJ2-5 - TRBV4-1
TGTGCCAGCACCTCTACAGCAGACCTTGGGGAGCCCCAGCATTTT CASTSTADLGEPQHF - TRBJ1-5 few TRBV7-8
TGTGCCAGCACTGCTGGACGGACGAATGAGCAGTTCTTC CASTAGRTNEQFF - TRBJ2-1 - TRBV28
TGTGCCAGTAAGGCGGGAACGAACACCGGGGAGCTGTTTTTT CASKAGTNTGELFF - TRBJ2-2 - TRBV19
TGCGCCAGCAGCCAAGTTACAGTTAATGAAAAACTGTTTTTT CASSQVTVNEKLFF - TRBJ1-4 once TRBV4-1
TGTGCCAGCAGCCACCAACCGGGACAGGGGGACGAGCAGTACTTC CASSHQPGQGDEQYF TRBD1 TRBJ2-7 - TRBV7-8
TGTGCCTGGAGTGCCTTTGAGAACACCGGGGAGCTGTTTTTT CAWSAFENTGELFF - TRBJ2-2 - TRBV30
TGTGCCAGTAGTATCCTGGACAGCAATCAGCCCCAGCATTTT CASSILDSNQPQHF - TRBJ1-5 few TRBV19
TGTGCCATCAGTGCGGTTGGCTCACAAGACTCTGGAAACACCATATATTTT CAISAVGSQDSGNTIYF - TRBJ1-3 - TRBV10-3
TGTGCCAGCAGCTTGTCGGCGGACCCATGGGAGACCCAGTACTTC CASSLSADPWETQYF - TRBJ2-5 once TRBV5-4
TGTGCCAGCAGTTTAAATAGCAATCAGCCCCAGCATTTT CASSLNSNQPQHF - TRBJ1-5 - TRBV12-3/TRBV12-4
TGTGCCAGCAGCTTATCGACAGTTAGCACAGATACGCAGTATTTT CASSLSTVSTDTQYF - TRBJ2-3 - TRBV5-5
TGTGCCAGCAGCCACTCGACTAGCTTAAACGAGCAGTACTTC CASSHSTSLNEQYF TRBD2 TRBJ2-7 - TRBV5-4
TGCGCCAGCAGCCAACCAACAGGGGTAACTAATGAAAAACTGTTTTTT CASSQPTGVTNEKLFF TRBD1 TRBJ1-4 - TRBV4-1
TGTGCCAGCAGCCAGGATAGCGGGAACTATGGCTACACCTTC CASSQDSGNYGYTF - TRBJ1-2 - TRBV3-1/TRBV3-2
TGTGCCAGCAGTGAATCGGGGTTTAGCACAGATACGCAGTATTTT CASSESGFSTDTQYF - TRBJ2-3 - TRBV2
TGTGCCAGCTCACCACAGGCTTGGGGGGAAAAACTGTTTTTT CASSPQAWGEKLFF - TRBJ1-4 - TRBV18
TGTGCCAGCGAATATTTTAGCGGCCCAGGAGAGGCGCAGTATTTT CASEYFSGPGEAQYF - TRBJ2-3 few TRBV14
TGTGCCAGCAGCTTACTAGCGGGGGGACCAAATCAGTACTTC CASSLLAGGPNQYF TRBD2 TRBJ2-5 - TRBV7-9
TGTGCCAGCAGTGAGGTGGCTACAAGGGAGGGGACTGAAGCTTTCTTT CASSEVATREGTEAFF - TRBJ1-1 - TRBV2
TGTGCCAGCAGCCTAGGGTCCGGGACAGGGCGTTCCTACGAGCAGTACTTC CASSLGSGTGRSYEQYF TRBD1 TRBJ2-7 - TRBV7-8
TGCAGCGTAGGGGGGCAGGGCATTACGCAGTATTTT CSVGGQGITQYF - TRBJ2-3 - TRBV29-1
TGTGCCAGCAGTGACTCAGAGGGGGACCTGAAGGCCTACGAGCAGTACTTC CASSDSEGDLKAYEQYF - TRBJ2-7 once TRBV6-4
TGCGCCAGCGGGGGAAAGTTGAACACTGAAGCTTTCTTT CASGGKLNTEAFF - TRBJ1-1 once TRBV10-2
TGTGCCAGCAGCTTACAGCCGACTTACTTTAACACCGGGGAGCTGTTTTTT CASSLQPTYFNTGELFF - TRBJ2-2 - TRBV7-9